This entry lists 18 T cell receptor beta chains sequenced from one sample in a study of blood T cell repertoires in COVID-19. Using immunoSEQ multiplex PCR, the repertoire was profiled, and TCRdb retains in-frame clones only, with some absent. The sample records approximately 290,000 clones, around 85% being singletons. The sequenced sample was PBMCs or T cells enriched from blood (not recorded which). Receptors were obtained from a woman aged 30 to 39 who had recovered from COVID-19.

V is TRBV5-8 and J is TRBJ1-3; possibly TRBD1 for D (5 bases). The germline V gene encodes CDR1 SGHTS and CDR2 YDEGEE. CDR3 size: 15 residues. The V gene lost 5 bases and the J gene lost 0 bases, with 12 bases spanning the gap. The CDR3 DNA reads as TGTGCCAGCAGGGCAGGGTTGAACTCTGGAAACACCATATATTTT. Protein: CASRAGLNSGNTIYF.

The J gene is TRBJ2-1, the V gene TRBV19; 11 positions agree with TRBD2. This CDR3 has 16 residues. From germline, CDR1 is LNHDA and CDR2 SQIVND (reference sequence). Trimming removed 4 bases from V and 6 bases from J; junction bases left unmatched: 8. The CDR3 spells CASSTYLAGGLNEQFF. DNA of the CDR3: TGTGCCAGTAGTACTTACCTAGCGGGGGGCCTCAATGAGCAGTTCTTC.

This rearrangement joins TRBV5-1 to TRBJ2-7; 9 bases line up with TRBD1. The length of the CDR3 is 13 residues. CDR1 and CDR2 (germline): SGHRS, YFSETQ. V was clipped by 5 bases and J by 3 bases; unmatched bases: 3. The CDR3 DNA reads as TGCGCCAGCAGTTGGGGACAGGGCTACGAGCAGTACTTC. It yields the protein CASSWGQGYEQYF.

The chain combines TRBV9 with TRBJ2-1, with a weak D call TRBD1 (6 bases). V gave up 5 bases and J gave up 0 bases, with 12 bases separating them. Germline V lookup: CDR1 SGDLS, CDR2 YYNGEE. CDR3 length: 15 residues. CDR3 in DNA: TGTGCCAGCAGTGATACAGGGAACTCCTACAATGAGCAGTTCTTC. Translated: CASSDTGNSYNEQFF. Together with reference TRBV9 and TRBJ2-1, the CDR3 gives the full variable domain: DSGVTQTPKHLITATGQRVTLRCSPRSGDLSVYWYQQSLDQGLQFLIQYYNGEERAKGNILERFSAQQFPDLHSELNLSSLELGDSALYFCASSDTGNSYNEQFFGPGTRLTVL.

The genes are TRBV28 and TRBJ1-2, with a weak D call TRBD1 (6 bases). The germline CDR1 and CDR2 sequences are MDHEN and SYDVKM. Trimming took off 6 bases at V and 1 base at J, with 12 bases between the two ends. The CDR3 extends over 14 amino acids. The CDR3 here is CASSPGDGNYGYTF. The CDR3 DNA is TGTGCCAGCAGCCCAGGGGACGGTAACTATGGCTACACCTTC.

The V call is TRBV6-1, the J call TRBJ1-5; no firm D call. In germline, CDR1 is MNHNS, CDR2 SASEGT. The CDR3 sequence is 15 residues long. Trimming left V 0 bases short and J 7 bases short, with 13 bases between. CDR3 protein: CASSEAGPSGQPQHF. CDR3 nucleotide sequence: TGTGCCAGCAGTGAAGCCGGACCCAGCGGCCAGCCCCAGCATTTT.

CDR3 region: CASSPSGRGVYGYTF. The CDR3 DNA reads TGTGCCAGCAGTCCATCCGGGAGGGGGGTCTATGGCTACACCTTC. The chain links TRBV28 to TRBJ1-2; possibly TRBD1 for D (6 bases). The CDR3 is 15 amino acids. V shed 5 bases and J shed 4 bases, with 17 bases lying between them. Looked up from germline, CDR1 is MDHEN and CDR2 is SYDVKM.

The chain combines TRBV2 with TRBJ1-5, with 10 bases aligning to TRBD1. The CDR3 is made up of 15 amino acids. Germline loops: CDR1 SNHLY, CDR2 FYNNEI. Trimming cost V 6 bases and J 3 bases; bases outside gene matches: 5. The CDR3 reads CASSLGTGDNQPQHF. For the CDR3, the DNA is TGTGCCAGCAGCCTAGGGACAGGGGACAATCAGCCCCAGCATTTT. Full variable domain (remainder filled in from reference TRBV2 and TRBJ1-5): EPEVTQTPSHQVTQMGQEVILRCVPISNHLYFYWYRQILGQKVEFLVSFYNNEISEKSEIFDDQFSVERPDGSNFTLKIRSTKLEDSAMYFCASSLGTGDNQPQHFGDGTRLSIL.

The chain is built from TRBV3-1 (or the pseudogene TRBV3-2) and TRBJ1-1; TRBD1 agrees at 7 bases. From germline, CDR1 is LGHDT and CDR2 YNNKEL (reference sequence). CDR3 length: 14 residues. With V trimmed by 7 bases and J by 5 bases, 10 bases remained unmatched. DNA for the CDR3: TGTGCCAGCAACGGTGGGACAGTAGGGACTGAAGCTTTCTTT. Its protein is CASNGGTVGTEAFF.

J is TRBJ2-7 and V is TRBV28; TRBD1 matches 9 bases. Trimming removed 6 bases from V and 6 bases from J; junction bases left unmatched: 9. In germline, CDR1 is MDHEN, CDR2 SYDVKM. This CDR3 spans 14 amino acids. CDR3 sequence: CASREGTGLGEQYF. In nucleotides, the CDR3 is TGTGCCAGCAGGGAGGGGACAGGGTTAGGCGAGCAGTACTTC. Full variable domain (missing parts from reference TRBV28 and TRBJ2-7): DVKVTQSSRYLVKRTGEKVFLECVQDMDHENMFWYRQDPGLGLRLIYFSYDVKMKEKGDIPEGYSVSREKKERFSLILESASTNQTSMYLCASREGTGLGEQYFGPGTRLTVT.

The J gene is TRBJ1-6, the V gene TRBV2; no reliable D call. The germline gives CDR1 SNHLY, CDR2 FYNNEI. This CDR3 is 15 amino acids long. V lost 8 bases, J lost 0 bases, and 11 bases lay in between. CDR3 region: CASDAGRSYNSPLHF. In nucleotides, the CDR3 is TGTGCCAGCGACGCGGGTCGCTCCTATAATTCACCCCTCCACTTT.

The chain is built from TRBV28 and TRBJ1-2; maybe TRBD1 (5 bases). Between the trimmed V and J ends, which lost 6 bases and 8 bases, there was a span of 25 bases. The germline V gene encodes CDR1 MDHEN and CDR2 SYDVKM. The CDR3 is made up of 16 amino acids. Here the CDR3 DNA reads TGTGCCAGCAGCTCATATGGGGGGGGGACCAGAAACGGCTACACCTTC. Translated: CASSSYGGGTRNGYTF.

The V and J genes are TRBV28 and TRBJ2-1, with a tentative D call TRBD1 (5 bases). This CDR3 region has 13 residues. CDR1 is MDHEN, CDR2 SYDVKM, per germline. Trimming stripped 6 bases from V and 5 bases from J, with 11 bases between. CDR3 amino acids: CASRRTNNNEQFF. The DNA for the CDR3 is TGTGCCAGCAGACGGACAAATAACAATGAGCAGTTCTTC.

The chain couples TRBV5-1 to TRBJ2-2; a weak D match, TRBD2 (6 bases). Germline loops: CDR1 SGHRS, CDR2 YFSETQ. This CDR3 spans 16 amino acids. The V gene lost 3 bases and the J gene lost 1 base, with 13 bases spanning the gap. The CDR3 DNA reads as TGCGCCAGCAGCTCCCGGGGTAGCGGGAACACCGGGGAGCTGTTTTTT. Translated, it gives CASSSRGSGNTGELFF. Based on the CDR3 plus reference TRBV5-1 and TRBJ2-2, the full variable domain is KAGVTQTPRYLIKTRGQQVTLSCSPISGHRSVSWYQQTPGQGLQFLFEYFSETQRNKGNFPGRFSGRQFSNSRSEMNVSTLELGDSALYLCASSSRGSGNTGELFFGEGSRLTVL.

This clone was observed once. V gene TRBV13 combines with J gene TRBJ2-1, with D perhaps matching TRBD2 (5 bases). Trimming shortened V by 8 bases and J by 4 bases, and 15 bases separated the two germline ends. The CDR3 extends over 14 amino acids. Germline lookup yields CDR1 PRHDT and CDR2 FYEKMQ (reference sequence). The CDR3 nucleotides are TGTGCCAGCGGAATGACGGGGAGATACAATGAGCAGTTCTTC. As protein: CASGMTGRYNEQFF.

The rearrangement joins TRBV30 to TRBJ2-4; a possible D gene is TRBD2 (6 bases). V lost 8 bases to trimming and J lost 1 base, with 15 bases between them. The V gene's germline CDR1 is GTSNPN and CDR2 SVGIG (reference sequence). The CDR3 totals 14 residues. The chain's CDR3 is CAQTLASAKNIQYF. In DNA form, the CDR3 reads TGTGCCCAAACACTAGCCTCGGCCAAAAACATTCAGTACTTC.

This clone was recorded only once. The V call is TRBV28, the J call TRBJ1-5; a weak D match, TRBD1 (5 bases). The CDR3 length is 16 residues. V was pared by 5 bases and J by 0 bases, with 14 bases between. From germline, CDR1 is MDHEN and CDR2 SYDVKM. DNA of the CDR3: TGTGCCAGCAGTCTGCAGGGCCCTACTAGCAATCAGCCCCAGCATTTT. This sequence encodes CASSLQGPTSNQPQHF.

The chain has TRBV28 and TRBJ1-1; D is unclear. CDR3 size: 14 residues. Germline V gene lookup returns CDR1 MDHEN and CDR2 SYDVKM. V lost 4 bases and J lost 2, with 11 bases in between. As DNA, the CDR3 is TGTGCCAGCAGTTCGTCGGAGCGTAACACTGAAGCTTTCTTT. This translates into CASSSSERNTEAFF.